This entry lists 21 T cell receptor beta chains sequenced from one sample in a study of vaccination and CD4 T cells after COVID-19. Antigens of these TCRs are unknown. Treatment of the sample: approximately 9-day PBMC culture with coronavirus spike peptide pools or control peptides (ViraFEST assay). With the Oncomine TCR Beta short-read assay, DNA from cultured CD4+ T cells was sequenced. TCRdb analysed the PCR reads with MiXCR anew, one entry per CDR3 protein. The sample has 15,000 to 20,000 distinct CDR3 sequences, 60% to 70% seen once. Sequenced: CD4+ T cells from blood, cultured in vitro. Receptors originate from a human donor who had recovered from COVID-19.

The chain joins TRBV6-1 to TRBJ2-1; 10 nucleotides match TRBD2. With V trimmed by 7 bases and J by 6 bases, 12 bases remained unmatched. The CDR3 runs 16 residues. The germline gives CDR1 MNHNS, CDR2 SASEGT. CDR3 sequence (DNA): TGTGCCAGCACCAGGGTGGCTAGCGGGGGAGGCAATGAGCAGTTCTTC. Amino acid sequence: CASTRVASGGGNEQFF.

V gene TRBV2 combines with J gene TRBJ1-2, with D hard to call. This CDR3 spans 13 amino acids. V lost 3 bases to trimming and J lost 4 bases, with 9 bases between them. In germline, CDR1 is SNHLY, CDR2 FYNNEI. The CDR3 DNA sequence: TGTGCCAGCAGTGATACCTCGGGCTATGGCTACACCTTC. It translates to CASSDTSGYGYTF. Full variable domain (missing parts from reference TRBV2 and TRBJ1-2): EPEVTQTPSHQVTQMGQEVILRCVPISNHLYFYWYRQILGQKVEFLVSFYNNEISEKSEIFDDQFSVERPDGSNFTLKIRSTKLEDSAMYFCASSDTSGYGYTFGSGTRLTVV.

The chain's CDR3 is CASTSPRRATGNTIYF. In DNA, the CDR3 is TGTGCCAGCACCAGCCCCCGGCGGGCTACCGGAAACACCATATATTTT. This chain uses TRBV28 with TRBJ1-3; D ambiguous. The V end lost 7 bases, the J end lost 4 bases, and 20 bases lay between the germline ends. Germline CDR1 and CDR2: MDHEN and SYDVKM. The CDR3 runs to 16 residues.

The rearrangement links TRBV7-9 to TRBJ1-4, with unresolved D. There are 16 residues in the CDR3. From germline, CDR1 is SEHNR and CDR2 FQNEAQ (reference sequence). V lost 1 base, J lost 0 bases, and 9 bases lay in between. CDR3 DNA sequence: TGTGCCAGCAGCTTAGTTCCGGCGGCAACTAATGAAAAACTGTTTTTT. The encoded protein is CASSLVPAATNEKLFF.

The chain joins TRBV19 to TRBJ1-5; possibly TRBD1 for D (6 bases). CDR1 and CDR2 from the germline V gene are LNHDA and SQIVND (reference sequence). CDR3 length: 15 amino acids. Trimming left V 6 bases short and J 3 bases short, with 15 bases between. This CDR3 reads CASRPADRNNQPQHF. The CDR3 nucleotides read TGTGCCAGTAGACCAGCAGACAGGAACAATCAGCCCCAGCATTTT.

V gene TRBV6-5 combines with J gene TRBJ2-4; a weak D match, TRBD1 (8 bases). Germline CDR1 reads MNHEY; CDR2 reads SVGAGI. V was clipped by 6 bases and J by 0 bases, with 18 bases between them. CDR3 length equals 17 residues. In DNA, the CDR3 is TGTGCCAGCAGGTACAGGGGGGGGAATATAGCCAAAAACATTCAGTACTTC. It specifies CASRYRGGNIAKNIQYF.

V gene TRBV6-1 combines with J gene TRBJ2-2; tentative D call: TRBD2 (6 bases). This CDR3 is 15 amino acids long. The V gene's germline CDR1 is MNHNS and CDR2 SASEGT. V lost 6 bases to trimming and J lost 4 bases, with 15 bases between them. CDR3 region: CASRGGGVTTGELFF. The CDR3 DNA reads as TGTGCCAGCAGGGGCGGCGGGGTAACCACCGGGGAGCTGTTTTTT.

This clonotype has more than one count but fewer than ten. This chain uses TRBV27 with TRBJ1-6; 10 nucleotides match TRBD1. This CDR3 has 17 amino acids. Germline loops: CDR1 MNHEY, CDR2 SMNVEV (reference sequence). The J segment lost 7 bases and the V segment lost 2 bases, leaving 8 bases of the junction unmatched. CDR3 coding DNA: TGTGCCAGCAGTTTAAGGGGGGCGGGACAGGGGAATTCACCCCTCCACTTT. Its translation: CASSLRGAGQGNSPLHF.

The genes are TRBV7-8 and TRBJ2-5, with 9 bases matching TRBD2. CDR3 size: 17 residues. The junction had 13 bases not matched to a gene; V was cut back by 5 bases and J by 3 bases. In germline, CDR1 is SGHVS, CDR2 FQNEAQ. The CDR3 DNA reads as TGTGCCAGCAGCCCAGGGTGGGGCGGGAGGGATGAAGAGACCCAGTACTTC. Protein sequence: CASSPGWGGRDEETQYF.

This clonotype was seen only a few times. This chain connects TRBV5-1 to TRBJ2-7, with D possibly TRBD2 on 6 matching bases. Germline CDR1 SGHRS, CDR2 YFSETQ. The V end was cut by 1 base, the J end by 0 bases, with 14 bases between. The CDR3 runs 16 residues. The CDR3 bases are TGCGCCAGCAGCTTGAGTTCGGGAGCGCCCTCCTACGAGCAGTACTTC. Amino acids: CASSLSSGAPSYEQYF. Based on the CDR3 plus reference TRBV5-1 and TRBJ2-7, the full variable domain is KAGVTQTPRYLIKTRGQQVTLSCSPISGHRSVSWYQQTPGQGLQFLFEYFSETQRNKGNFPGRFSGRQFSNSRSEMNVSTLELGDSALYLCASSLSSGAPSYEQYFGPGTRLTVT.

The CDR3 nucleotides read TGTGCCAGCTCGTCAATATATGGCTACACCTTC. Translation: CASSSIYGYTF. The V and J genes are TRBV18 and TRBJ1-2; no clear D. Germline V gene sequence: CDR1 KGHSH, CDR2 LQKENI. The length of the CDR3 is 11 residues. Trimming cost V 6 bases and J 5 bases, with 7 bases left between them.

This clonotype came up once. The genes are TRBV2 and TRBJ1-2; D possibly corresponds to TRBD1 (5 bases). The germline gives CDR1 SNHLY, CDR2 FYNNEI. The ends were cut back, 3 bases at V and 4 bases at J, with 9 bases in the middle. The CDR3 is 13 amino acids. This CDR3 reads CASSDTGLYGYTF. The DNA of the CDR3 is TGTGCCAGCAGTGATACAGGACTCTATGGCTACACCTTC.

V usage is TRBV19 and J usage is TRBJ1-1; possible D gene TRBD1, 5 bases. Germline CDR1 is LNHDA and CDR2 is SQIVND (reference sequence). The CDR3 extends over 14 amino acids. Here the CDR3 DNA reads TGTGCTACCGCGCGGGGGATTATGAACACTGAAGCTTTCTTT. Translation: CATARGIMNTEAFF.

V gene TRBV6-2 or TRBV6-3 combines with J gene TRBJ2-7; 11 positions agree with TRBD2. V trimming: 2 bases; J trimming: 4 bases; junction bases outside the gene matches: 4. The CDR3 length is 15 residues. The V gene's germline CDR1 is MNHEY and CDR2 SVGEGT. In DNA, the CDR3 is TGTGCCAGCAGTTACCCAACTAGCGGGAGATACGAGCAGTACTTC. This gives the protein CASSYPTSGRYEQYF.

The V gene is TRBV7-3, the J gene TRBJ1-2, with 7 bases identical to TRBD1. With V trimmed by 5 bases and J by 8 bases, 23 bases remained unmatched. The CDR3 sequence is 18 residues long. Looked up from germline, CDR1 is SGHTA and CDR2 is FQGTGA. The CDR3 bases are TGTGCCAGCAGCCGGGACAGCCCGGTCCTGAAATCCACGGGAGGCTACACCTTC. Translating it yields CASSRDSPVLKSTGGYTF.

The rearrangement uses TRBV7-2 and TRBJ2-7, with no clear D. Trimming removed 5 bases at V and 0 bases at J, with 8 bases between. Germline CDR1 and CDR2: SGHTA and FQGNSA. This CDR3 spans 13 amino acids. The CDR3 loop is CASSAGSSYEQYF. CDR3 sequence (DNA): TGTGCCAGCAGCGCAGGAAGCTCCTACGAGCAGTACTTC.

The chain employs TRBV7-8 and TRBJ2-7, with 11 bases fitting TRBD2. The CDR3 is made up of 15 amino acids. Germline V gene sequence: CDR1 SGHVS, CDR2 FQNEAQ. Unmatched junction bases numbered 3, after V lost 5 bases and J lost 0 bases. The CDR3 DNA reads TGTGCCAGCAGCGGTAGCGGGGGGGGCTCCTACGAGCAGTACTTC. Residues: CASSGSGGGSYEQYF.

In its sample, this clonotype was seen a few times. The chain carries TRBV7-8 and TRBJ2-7; TRBD1 is a possible D gene (5 bases). The V end lost 1 base, the J end lost 4 bases, and 14 bases lay between the germline ends. Per germline, CDR1 SGHVS and CDR2 FQNEAQ. The CDR3 is made up of 15 amino acids. CDR3 in amino acids: CASSLGRVLLYEQYF. The CDR3 coding sequence is TGTGCCAGCAGCTTAGGCAGGGTACTCCTTTACGAGCAGTACTTC.

CDR3: CASSAQGLNRNEQFF. The CDR3 DNA follows: TGTGCCAGCAGTGCCCAGGGTCTAAATCGTAATGAGCAGTTCTTC. The chain has TRBV28 and TRBJ2-1, with a tentative D call TRBD1 (5 bases). V was shortened by 5 bases and J by 7 bases, with 18 bases between the two germline ends. Germline lookup yields CDR1 MDHEN and CDR2 SYDVKM. CDR3 length equals 15 residues. The full variable domain, its missing parts supplied by reference TRBV28 and TRBJ2-1, is DVKVTQSSRYLVKRTGEKVFLECVQDMDHENMFWYRQDPGLGLRLIYFSYDVKMKEKGDIPEGYSVSREKKERFSLILESASTNQTSMYLCASSAQGLNRNEQFFGPGTRLTVL.

The rearrangement joins TRBV3-1 to TRBJ2-1, with 8 bases lining up with TRBD2. V dropped 7 bases and J dropped 8; count of bases not matched to a gene: 10. Germline V gives CDR1 LGHDT, CDR2 YNNKEL (reference sequence). This CDR3 region has 14 residues. CDR3 residues: CASKRLAGGDEQFF. The CDR3 DNA sequence: TGTGCCAGCAAGAGGTTGGCGGGGGGCGATGAGCAGTTCTTC.

This sequence joins TRBV21-1 and TRBJ1-1; TRBD1 is the table's D call, not checked against the DNA. TRBV21-1 is recorded as a pseudogene. This CDR3 spans 16 amino acids. CDR3 nucleotides: TGTGCCAGCAGCCTAACACCACAGGGAGGTAGGACTGAAGCTTTCTTT. Translated: CASSLTPQGGRTEAFF.